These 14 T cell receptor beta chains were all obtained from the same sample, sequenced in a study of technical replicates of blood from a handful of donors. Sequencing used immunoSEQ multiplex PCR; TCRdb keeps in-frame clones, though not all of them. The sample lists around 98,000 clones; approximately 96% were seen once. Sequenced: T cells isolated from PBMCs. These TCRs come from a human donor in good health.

CDR3 nucleotides: TGTGCCAGCAGCTTAGGACAGGGGGGGAACACTGAAGCTTTCTTT. Translated, it gives CASSLGQGGNTEAFF. The chain links TRBV7-9 to TRBJ1-1; the match to TRBD1 covers 9 bases. The CDR3 is made up of 15 amino acids. The V gene's germline CDR1 is SEHNR and CDR2 FQNEAQ (reference sequence). J gave up 1 base and V 1 base, and 1 base lay outside the gene matches.

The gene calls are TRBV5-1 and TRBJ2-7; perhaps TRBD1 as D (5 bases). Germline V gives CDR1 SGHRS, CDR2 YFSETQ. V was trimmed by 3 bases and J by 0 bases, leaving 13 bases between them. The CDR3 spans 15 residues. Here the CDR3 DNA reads TGCGCCAGCAGCTGGGGCTTGAGTAGCTCCTACGAGCAGTACTTC. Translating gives CASSWGLSSSYEQYF.

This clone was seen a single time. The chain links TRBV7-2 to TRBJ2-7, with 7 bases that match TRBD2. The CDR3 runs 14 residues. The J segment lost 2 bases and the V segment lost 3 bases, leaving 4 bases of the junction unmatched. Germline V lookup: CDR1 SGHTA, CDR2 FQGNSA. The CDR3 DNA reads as TGTGCCAGCAGCTTGGGGGGGATCCCCTACGAGCAGTACTTC. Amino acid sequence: CASSLGGIPYEQYF.

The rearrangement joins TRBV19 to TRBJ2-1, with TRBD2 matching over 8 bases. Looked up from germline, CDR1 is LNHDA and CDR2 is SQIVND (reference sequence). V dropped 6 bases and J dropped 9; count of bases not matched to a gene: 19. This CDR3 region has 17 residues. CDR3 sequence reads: CASSFFGLREVSSEQFF. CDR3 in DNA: TGTGCCAGTAGCTTCTTTGGGTTGCGGGAGGTTTCGAGTGAGCAGTTCTTC.

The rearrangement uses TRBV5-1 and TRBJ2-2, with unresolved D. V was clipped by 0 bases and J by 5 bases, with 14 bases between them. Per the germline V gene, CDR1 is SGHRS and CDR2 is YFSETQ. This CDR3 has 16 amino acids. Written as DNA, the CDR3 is TGCGCCAGCAGCTTGGGAGACATGGATTATACCGGGGAGCTGTTTTTT. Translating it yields CASSLGDMDYTGELFF.

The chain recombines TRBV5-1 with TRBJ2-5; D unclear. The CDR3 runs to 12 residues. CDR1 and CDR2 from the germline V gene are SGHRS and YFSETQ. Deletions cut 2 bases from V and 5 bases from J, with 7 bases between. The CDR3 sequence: CASSLVLETQYF. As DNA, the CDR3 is TGCGCCAGCAGCTTAGTACTCGAGACCCAGTACTTC.

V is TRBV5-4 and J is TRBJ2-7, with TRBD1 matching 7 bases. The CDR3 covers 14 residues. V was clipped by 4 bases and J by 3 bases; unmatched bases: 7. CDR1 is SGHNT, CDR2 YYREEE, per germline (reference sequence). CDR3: CASSPPDRSYEQYF. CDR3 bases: TGTGCCAGCAGCCCACCGGACAGGAGCTACGAGCAGTACTTC.

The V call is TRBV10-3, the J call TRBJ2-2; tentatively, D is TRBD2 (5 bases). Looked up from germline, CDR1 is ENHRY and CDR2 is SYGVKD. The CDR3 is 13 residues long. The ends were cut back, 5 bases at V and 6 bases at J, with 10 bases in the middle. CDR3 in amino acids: CAISLEGAGELFF. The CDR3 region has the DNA TGTGCCATCAGTCTAGAGGGCGCCGGGGAGCTGTTTTTT.

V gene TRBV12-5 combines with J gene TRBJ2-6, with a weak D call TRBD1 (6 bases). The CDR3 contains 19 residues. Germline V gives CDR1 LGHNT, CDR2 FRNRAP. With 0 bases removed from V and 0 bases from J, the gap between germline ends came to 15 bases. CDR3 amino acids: CASGLVAGAYLSGANVLTF. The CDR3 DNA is TGTGCTAGTGGTTTGGTAGCAGGGGCCTACCTCTCTGGGGCCAACGTCCTGACTTTC.

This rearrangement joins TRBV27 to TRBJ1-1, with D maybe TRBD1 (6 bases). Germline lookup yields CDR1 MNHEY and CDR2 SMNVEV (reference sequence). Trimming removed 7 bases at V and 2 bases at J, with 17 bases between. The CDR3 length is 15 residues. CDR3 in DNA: TGTGCCAGCAATCCGGTCTACAGGGACAACACTGAAGCTTTCTTT. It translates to CASNPVYRDNTEAFF.

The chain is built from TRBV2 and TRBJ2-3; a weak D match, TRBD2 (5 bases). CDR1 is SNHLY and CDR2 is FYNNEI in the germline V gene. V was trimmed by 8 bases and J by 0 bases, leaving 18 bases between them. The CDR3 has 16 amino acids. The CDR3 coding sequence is TGTGCCAGCGAGGGAGTCTCTGGCCCTAGCACAGATACGCAGTATTTT. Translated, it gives CASEGVSGPSTDTQYF.

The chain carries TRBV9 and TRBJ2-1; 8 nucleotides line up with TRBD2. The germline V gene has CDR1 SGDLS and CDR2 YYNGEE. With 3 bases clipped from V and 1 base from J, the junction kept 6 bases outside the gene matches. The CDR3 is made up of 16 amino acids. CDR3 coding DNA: TGTGCCAGCAGCGCCGCGGGGGGAAGTTCCTACAATGAGCAGTTCTTC. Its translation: CASSAAGGSSYNEQFF.

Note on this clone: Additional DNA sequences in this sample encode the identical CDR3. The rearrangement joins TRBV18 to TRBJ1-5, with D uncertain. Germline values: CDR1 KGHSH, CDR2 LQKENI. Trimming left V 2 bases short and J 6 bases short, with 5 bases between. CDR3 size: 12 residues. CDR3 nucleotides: TGTGCCAGCTCACCAGGCGGTCAGCCCCAGCATTTT. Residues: CASSPGGQPQHF. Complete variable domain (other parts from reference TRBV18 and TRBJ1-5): NAGVMQNPRHLVRRRGQEARLRCSPMKGHSHVYWYRQLPEEGLKFMVYLQKENIIDESGMPKERFSAEFPKEGPSILRIQQVVRGDSAAYFCASSPGGQPQHFGDGTRLSIL.

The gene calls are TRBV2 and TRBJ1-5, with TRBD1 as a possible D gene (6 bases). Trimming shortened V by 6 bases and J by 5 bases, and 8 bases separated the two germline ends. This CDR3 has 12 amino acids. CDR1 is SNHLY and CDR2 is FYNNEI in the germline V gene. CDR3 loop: CASRAGDQPQHF. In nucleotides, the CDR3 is TGTGCCAGCAGGGCAGGGGATCAGCCCCAGCATTTT.